The 18 T cell receptor beta chains below come from one sample, sequenced in a study of neurological immune-mediated disorders. TCRdb fed the 5' RACE reads into MiXCR, producing one record per CDR3 protein. The table shows 15,000 to 20,000 distinct CDR3 sequences, with about 14% occurring only once. Source material: CD4+ T cells from blood. The receptors stem from a woman aged 60 to 75 with HTLV-1-associated myelopathy (HAM/TSP).

The sample holds many counts of this clonotype. This chain uses TRBV5-1 with TRBJ1-2; D may be TRBD1 (6 bases). Looked up from germline, CDR1 is SGHRS and CDR2 is YFSETQ. The CDR3 is 17 amino acids. Trimming took 3 bases from V and 0 from J, leaving 18 bases between them. The CDR3 DNA reads TGCGCCAGCAGCTCCTTAGGACAGTTCGGAACTAACTATGGCTACACCTTC. Residues: CASSSLGQFGTNYGYTF.

Note on this clonotype: The DNA is omitted, as the CDR3 cannot be located on it reliably, and the CDR3 follows TCRdb's listing. V usage is TRBV11-2 and J usage is TRBJ2-1; TRBD2, as called in the table, went unchecked against the DNA. The germline gives CDR1 SGHAT, CDR2 FQNNGV. The CDR3 totals 19 residues, both ends included. CDR3 sequence reads: CASSFYICSARAGYNEQFF.

This clonotype was counted ten times or more. V is TRBV20-1 and J is TRBJ1-5, with TRBD1 as a possible D gene (5 bases). Trimming stripped 6 bases from V and 6 bases from J, with 15 bases between. Germline-derived CDR1 and CDR2 are DFQATT and SNEGSKA (reference sequence). The CDR3 has 13 amino acids. CDR3 in amino acids: CSARGGETQPQHF. CDR3 nucleotides: TGCAGTGCCCGGGGGGGGGAGACTCAGCCCCAGCATTTT.

This clonotype was counted ten times or more. This sequence joins TRBV10-2 and TRBJ2-7; 15 nucleotides line up with TRBD2. J gave up 3 bases and V 3 bases, and 3 bases lay outside the gene matches. Germline V lookup: CDR1 WSHSY, CDR2 SAAADI. This CDR3 has 16 amino acids. The CDR3 sequence: CASSDPGLAGGYEQYF. The CDR3 DNA follows: TGCGCCAGCAGTGACCCGGGACTAGCGGGGGGCTACGAGCAGTACTTC.

About this clonotype itself: One end of the junction does not line up with germline, which may come from a read error. The chain has TRBV4-3 and TRBJ2-2, with D possibly matching TRBD1 (6 bases). Per the germline V gene, CDR1 is LGHNA and CDR2 is YSLEER. This CDR3 comprises 16 residues. The CDR3 DNA follows: TGCACCAGAAGCCAACCTACAGGGCTGAACACCGGGGAGCTGTTTTTT. Translation: CTRSQPTGLNTGELFF.

This clonotype has just one count. CDR3 nucleotide sequence: TGTGCCAGCAGTTTAGGTCGTCCCTACAAGCAGTACGTC. This translates into CASSLGRPYKQYV. The chain has TRBV12-3 or TRBV12-4 and TRBJ2-7, with D uncertain. This CDR3 has 13 amino acids.

This clonotype came up many times. This chain links TRBV7-2 with TRBJ1-2; D is undetermined. Germline V gene sequence: CDR1 SGHTA, CDR2 FQGNSA. V was clipped by 4 bases and J by 2 bases, with 14 bases between them. The CDR3 runs 15 residues. Here the CDR3 reads CASSSTLTANYGYTF. The CDR3 nucleotides are TGTGCCAGCAGCTCAACCTTAACAGCGAACTATGGCTACACCTTC.

This clonotype showed up many times. The V and J genes are TRBV19 and TRBJ2-7, with TRBD1 identical over 9 bases. Germline V gene data show CDR1 as LNHDA and CDR2 as SQIVND (reference sequence). The junction had 6 bases not matched to a gene; V was cut back by 6 bases and J by 3 bases. The CDR3 length is 14 residues. CDR3 sequence: CASSLRDRVYEQYF. CDR3 DNA: TGTGCCAGTAGCCTCCGGGACAGGGTCTACGAGCAGTACTTC.

This clonotype was found many times. DNA of the CDR3: TGCAGTGCCAATGGACAGAACTATGGCTACACCTTC. This sequence encodes CSANGQNYGYTF. V and J are TRBV20-1 and TRBJ1-2, with a tentative D call TRBD1 (6 bases). Germline CDR1 and CDR2: DFQATT and SNEGSKA (reference sequence). V was pared by 6 bases and J by 2 bases, with 10 bases between. This CDR3 has 12 amino acids.

V is TRBV18 and J is TRBJ1-1; D possibly corresponds to TRBD1 (5 bases). This CDR3 is built from 15 residues. Germline V gene sequence: CDR1 KGHSH, CDR2 LQKENI. Trimming removed 6 bases at V and 5 bases at J, with 19 bases between. As DNA, the CDR3 is TGTGCCAGCTCGCCCGCGGTGGGGCTAGATACTGAAGCTTTCTTT. Translating gives CASSPAVGLDTEAFF.

J is TRBJ2-1 and V is TRBV11-2, with TRBD2 matching 10 bases. Germline CDR1 is SGHAT and CDR2 is FQNNGV. The CDR3 runs to 13 residues. The V and J ends lost 1 base and 12 bases, in that order; junction bases with no gene match: 3. The CDR3 loop is CASSLGTSGVQFF. The CDR3 nucleotides read TGTGCCAGCAGCTTAGGAACTAGCGGGGTGCAGTTCTTC.

J is TRBJ1-1 and V is TRBV5-1; TRBD1 agrees at 8 bases. V gave up 4 bases and J gave up 1 base; unmatched junction bases: 6. The CDR3 totals 15 residues. Germline V CDR1 and CDR2: SGHRS, YFSETQ. Written as DNA, the CDR3 is TGCGCCAGCAGCCTGCACAGGGGGGAGAACACTGAAGCTTTCTTT. This gives the protein CASSLHRGENTEAFF.

The table lists this clonotype with many counts. This sequence joins TRBV28 and TRBJ2-7; no clear D gene. V lost 2 bases and J 4 bases, leaving 6 bases between the germline ends. The CDR3 consists of 12 residues. CDR1 and CDR2 (germline): MDHEN, SYDVKM. CDR3: CASSLRKYEQYF. The CDR3 nucleotides are TGTGCCAGCAGTTTAAGAAAATACGAGCAGTACTTC.

This clonotype was seen a handful of times. V is TRBV7-2 and J is TRBJ1-6; no firm D call. This CDR3 region has 18 residues. V gave up 1 base and J gave up 0 bases, with 13 bases separating them. The germline gives CDR1 SGHTA, CDR2 FQGNSA. DNA of the CDR3: TGTGCCAGCAGCTTAGTGGCGGTAGACATCTCCTATAATTCACCCCTCCACTTT. This codes for CASSLVAVDISYNSPLHF.

The chain uses TRBV19 and TRBJ2-2; possible D gene TRBD1, 6 bases. Germline V gene data show CDR1 as LNHDA and CDR2 as SQIVND (reference sequence). Trimming left V 3 bases short and J 0 bases short, with 11 bases between. The CDR3 loop spans 16 amino acids. This chain's CDR3 is CASSIVSGANTGELFF. The CDR3 coding sequence is TGTGCCAGTAGTATCGTATCAGGGGCGAACACCGGGGAGCTGTTTTTT. The variable domain in full, completed from reference TRBV19 and TRBJ2-2, reads DGGITQSPKYLFRKEGQNVTLSCEQNLNHDAMYWYRQDPGQGLRLIYYSQIVNDFQKGDIAEGYSVSREKKESFPLTVTSAQKNPTAFYLCASSIVSGANTGELFFGEGSRLTVL.

This clonotype was seen repeatedly, ten times or more. J is TRBJ1-1 and V is TRBV5-1, with D unclear. CDR3 length: 13 residues. Trimming removed 0 bases at V and 0 bases at J, with 3 bases between. Germline CDR1 and CDR2: SGHRS and YFSETQ. The CDR3 bases are TGCGCCAGCAGCTTGGCATTGAACACTGAAGCTTTCTTT. It specifies CASSLALNTEAFF.

In its sample, this clonotype was seen many times. V gene TRBV7-8 combines with J gene TRBJ2-3; the D is unclear. The CDR3 is made up of 15 amino acids. In germline, CDR1 is SGHVS, CDR2 FQNEAQ. The germline V and J ends were trimmed by 2 bases and 6 bases, with 15 bases remaining between them. The CDR3 DNA follows: TGTGCCAGCAGCTTAAGCCAGGCCCCGCCGGATACGCAGTATTTT. It is translated as CASSLSQAPPDTQYF.

As concerns this clonotype: The junction and the germline gene differ at one end; a read error may be behind it. The chain combines TRBV12-3 or TRBV12-4 with TRBJ1-3; maybe TRBD1 (5 bases). The CDR3 has 14 residues. The CDR3 DNA follows: TGTGCCAGCAGTGAGGGACCATCTGTAAACACCATATATTTT. It translates to CASSEGPSVNTIYF.